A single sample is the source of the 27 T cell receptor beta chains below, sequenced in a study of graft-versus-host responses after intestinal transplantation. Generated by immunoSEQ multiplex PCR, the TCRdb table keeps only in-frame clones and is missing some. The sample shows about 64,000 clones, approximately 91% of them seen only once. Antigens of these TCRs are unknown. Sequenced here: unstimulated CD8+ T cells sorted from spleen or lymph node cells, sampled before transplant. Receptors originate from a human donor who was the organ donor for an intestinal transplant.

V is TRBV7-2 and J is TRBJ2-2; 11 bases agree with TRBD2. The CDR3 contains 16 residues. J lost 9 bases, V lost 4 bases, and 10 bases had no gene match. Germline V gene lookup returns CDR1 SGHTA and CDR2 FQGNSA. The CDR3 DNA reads TGTGCCAGCAGCTCATGGACTAGCGGGTATGGGCGGGAGCTGTTTTTT. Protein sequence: CASSSWTSGYGRELFF.

The DNA for the CDR3 is TGTGCCAGCAGCTTAGCTAGCGGAGGGGGAGCAGATACGCAGTATTTT. Its protein product is CASSLASGGGADTQYF. This chain joins TRBV11-3 and TRBJ2-3; D may be TRBD2 (7 bases). V lost 1 base, J lost 4 bases, and 15 bases lay in between. The CDR3 has 16 residues. The germline gives CDR1 SGHNT, CDR2 YENEEA.

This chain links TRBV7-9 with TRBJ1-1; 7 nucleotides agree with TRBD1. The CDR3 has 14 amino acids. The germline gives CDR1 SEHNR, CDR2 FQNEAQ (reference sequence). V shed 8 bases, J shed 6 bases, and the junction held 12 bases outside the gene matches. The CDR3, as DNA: TGTGCCAGCGGCCTAATACAGGGGCTCTCTGAAGCTTTCTTT. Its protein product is CASGLIQGLSEAFF.

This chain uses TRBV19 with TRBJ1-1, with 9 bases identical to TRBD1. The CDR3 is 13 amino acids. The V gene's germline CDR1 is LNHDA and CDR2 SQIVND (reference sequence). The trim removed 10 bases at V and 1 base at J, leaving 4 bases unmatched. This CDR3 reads CAIRQGGNTEAFF. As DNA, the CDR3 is TGTGCCATCCGACAGGGGGGGAACACTGAAGCTTTCTTT.

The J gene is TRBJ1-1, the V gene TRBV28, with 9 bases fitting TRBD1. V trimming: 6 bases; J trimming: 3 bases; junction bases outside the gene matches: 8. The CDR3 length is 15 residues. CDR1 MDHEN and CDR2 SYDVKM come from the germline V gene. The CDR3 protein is CASSPRDRVYTEAFF. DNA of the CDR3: TGTGCCAGCAGCCCCAGGGACAGGGTTTACACTGAAGCTTTCTTT.

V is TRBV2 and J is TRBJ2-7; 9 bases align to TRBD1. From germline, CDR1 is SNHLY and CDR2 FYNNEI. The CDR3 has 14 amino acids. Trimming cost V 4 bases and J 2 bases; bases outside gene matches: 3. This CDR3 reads CASSGDRAPYEQYF. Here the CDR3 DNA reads TGTGCCAGCAGTGGGGACAGGGCGCCCTACGAGCAGTACTTC. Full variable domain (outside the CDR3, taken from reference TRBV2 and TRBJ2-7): EPEVTQTPSHQVTQMGQEVILRCVPISNHLYFYWYRQILGQKVEFLVSFYNNEISEKSEIFDDQFSVERPDGSNFTLKIRSTKLEDSAMYFCASSGDRAPYEQYFGPGTRLTVT.

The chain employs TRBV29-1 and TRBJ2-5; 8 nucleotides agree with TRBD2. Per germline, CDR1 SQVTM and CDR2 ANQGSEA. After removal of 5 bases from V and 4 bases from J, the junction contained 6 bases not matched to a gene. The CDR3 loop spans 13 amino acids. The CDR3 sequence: CSVRAGVGETQYF. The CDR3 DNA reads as TGCAGCGTTCGAGCGGGAGTTGGAGAGACCCAGTACTTC.

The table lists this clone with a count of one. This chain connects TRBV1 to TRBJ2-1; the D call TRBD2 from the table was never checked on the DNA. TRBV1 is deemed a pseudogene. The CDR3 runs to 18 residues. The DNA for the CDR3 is TGCACCAGCAGCCACTCGCGTCGATTACGGGAGATAGTCAATGAGCAGTTCTTC. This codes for CTSSHSRRLREIVNEQFF.

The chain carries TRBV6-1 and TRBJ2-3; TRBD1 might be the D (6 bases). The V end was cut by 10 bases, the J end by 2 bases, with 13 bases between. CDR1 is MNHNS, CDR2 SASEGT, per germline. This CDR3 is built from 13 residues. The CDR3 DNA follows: TGTGCCAATAGGGACACCTACACAGATACGCAGTATTTT. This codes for CANRDTYTDTQYF.

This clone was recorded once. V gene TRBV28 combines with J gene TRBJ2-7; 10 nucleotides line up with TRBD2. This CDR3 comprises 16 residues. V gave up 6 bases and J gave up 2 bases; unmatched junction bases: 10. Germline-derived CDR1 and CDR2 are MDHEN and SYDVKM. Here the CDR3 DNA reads TGTGCCAGCAGCCAGATCCGACTAGCGGGCGCCTACGAGCAGTACTTC. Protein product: CASSQIRLAGAYEQYF.

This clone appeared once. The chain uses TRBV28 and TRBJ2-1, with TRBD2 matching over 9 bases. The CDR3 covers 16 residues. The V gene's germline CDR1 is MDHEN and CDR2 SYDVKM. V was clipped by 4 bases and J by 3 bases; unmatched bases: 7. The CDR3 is CASSYRGLADYNEQFF. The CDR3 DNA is TGTGCCAGCAGTTACCGGGGACTAGCAGACTACAATGAGCAGTTCTTC.

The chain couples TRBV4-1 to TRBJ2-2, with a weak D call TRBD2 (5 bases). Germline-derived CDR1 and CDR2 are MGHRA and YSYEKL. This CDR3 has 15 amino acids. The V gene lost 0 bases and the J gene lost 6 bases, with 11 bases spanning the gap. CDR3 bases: TGCGCCAGCAGCCAAGATTCTAGCCGGGCCGGGGAGCTGTTTTTT. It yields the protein CASSQDSSRAGELFF.

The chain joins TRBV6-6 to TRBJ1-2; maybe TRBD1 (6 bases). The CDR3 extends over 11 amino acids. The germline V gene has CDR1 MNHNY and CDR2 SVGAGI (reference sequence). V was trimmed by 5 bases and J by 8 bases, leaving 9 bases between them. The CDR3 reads CASSNDRGYTF. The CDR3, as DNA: TGTGCCAGCAGTAACGACAGGGGCTACACCTTC.

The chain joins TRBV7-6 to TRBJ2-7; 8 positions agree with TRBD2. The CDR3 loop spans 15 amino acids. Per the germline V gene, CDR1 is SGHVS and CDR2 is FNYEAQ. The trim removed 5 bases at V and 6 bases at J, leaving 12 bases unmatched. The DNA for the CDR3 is TGTGCCAGCAGCCTAATAGGGACTAGAGGGGCCGAGCAGTACTTC. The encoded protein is CASSLIGTRGAEQYF. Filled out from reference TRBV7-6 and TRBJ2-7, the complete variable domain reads GAGVSQSPRYKVTKRGQDVALRCDPISGHVSLYWYRQALGQGPEFLTYFNYEAQQDKSGLPNDRFSAERPEGSISTLTIQRTEQRDSAMYRCASSLIGTRGAEQYFGPGTRLTVT.

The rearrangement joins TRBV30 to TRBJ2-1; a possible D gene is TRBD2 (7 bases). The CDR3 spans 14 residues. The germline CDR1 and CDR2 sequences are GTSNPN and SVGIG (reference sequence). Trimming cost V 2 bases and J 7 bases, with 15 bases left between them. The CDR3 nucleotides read TGTGCCTGGAGTAGGGGGAGGGAAGGGAATGAGCAGTTCTTC. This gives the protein CAWSRGREGNEQFF.

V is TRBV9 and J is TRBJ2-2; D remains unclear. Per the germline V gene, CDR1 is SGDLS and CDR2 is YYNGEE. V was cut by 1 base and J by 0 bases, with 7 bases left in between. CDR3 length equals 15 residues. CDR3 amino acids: CASSVPGANTGELFF. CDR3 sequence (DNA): TGTGCCAGCAGCGTACCCGGTGCGAACACCGGGGAGCTGTTTTTT.

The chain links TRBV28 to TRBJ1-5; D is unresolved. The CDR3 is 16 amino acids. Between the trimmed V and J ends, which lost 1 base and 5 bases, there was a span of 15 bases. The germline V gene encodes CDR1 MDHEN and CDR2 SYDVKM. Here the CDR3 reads CASSLYGPQADQPQHF. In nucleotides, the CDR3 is TGTGCCAGCAGTTTATATGGGCCCCAAGCAGATCAGCCCCAGCATTTT.

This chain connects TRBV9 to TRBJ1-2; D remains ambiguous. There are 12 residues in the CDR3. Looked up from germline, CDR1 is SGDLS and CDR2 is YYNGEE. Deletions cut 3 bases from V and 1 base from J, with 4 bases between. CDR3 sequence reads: CASSAINYGYTF. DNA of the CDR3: TGTGCCAGCAGCGCCATTAACTATGGCTACACCTTC. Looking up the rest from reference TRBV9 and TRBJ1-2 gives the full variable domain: DSGVTQTPKHLITATGQRVTLRCSPRSGDLSVYWYQQSLDQGLQFLIQYYNGEERAKGNILERFSAQQFPDLHSELNLSSLELGDSALYFCASSAINYGYTFGSGTRLTVV.

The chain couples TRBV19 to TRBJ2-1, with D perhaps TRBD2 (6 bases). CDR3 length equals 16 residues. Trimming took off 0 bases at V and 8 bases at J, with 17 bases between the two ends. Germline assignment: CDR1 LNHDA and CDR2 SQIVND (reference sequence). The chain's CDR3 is CASSIDGWRGRDEQFF. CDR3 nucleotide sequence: TGTGCCAGTAGTATAGATGGTTGGAGGGGCAGGGATGAGCAGTTCTTC.

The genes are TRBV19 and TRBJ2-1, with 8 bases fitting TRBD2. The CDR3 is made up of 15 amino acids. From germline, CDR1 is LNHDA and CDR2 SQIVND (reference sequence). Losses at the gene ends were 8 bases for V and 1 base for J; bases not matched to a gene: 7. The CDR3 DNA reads TGTGCCAGTTGCCTTATAGCGGGGTCCTACAATGAGCAGTTCTTC. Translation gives CASCLIAGSYNEQFF.

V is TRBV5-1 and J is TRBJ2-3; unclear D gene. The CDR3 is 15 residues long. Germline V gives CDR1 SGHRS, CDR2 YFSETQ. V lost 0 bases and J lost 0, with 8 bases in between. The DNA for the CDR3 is TGCGCCAGCAGCTTGGGGCGGCTTAGCACAGATACGCAGTATTTT. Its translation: CASSLGRLSTDTQYF.

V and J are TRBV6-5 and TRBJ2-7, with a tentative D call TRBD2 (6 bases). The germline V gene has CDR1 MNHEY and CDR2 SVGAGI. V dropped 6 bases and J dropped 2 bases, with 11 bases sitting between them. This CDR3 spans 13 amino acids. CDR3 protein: CASREGHPYEQYF. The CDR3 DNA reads TGTGCCAGCAGGGAGGGCCACCCCTACGAGCAGTACTTC.

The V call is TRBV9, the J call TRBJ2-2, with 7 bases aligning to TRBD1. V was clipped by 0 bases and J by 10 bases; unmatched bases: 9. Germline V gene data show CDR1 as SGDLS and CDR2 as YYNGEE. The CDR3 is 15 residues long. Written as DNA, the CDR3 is TGTGCCAGCAGCGTAGAAGGGAAGGGGGCAGAGGAGCTGTTTTTT. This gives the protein CASSVEGKGAEELFF.

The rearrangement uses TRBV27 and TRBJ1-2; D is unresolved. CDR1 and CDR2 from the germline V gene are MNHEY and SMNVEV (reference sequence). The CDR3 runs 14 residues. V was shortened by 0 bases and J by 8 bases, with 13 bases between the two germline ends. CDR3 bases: TGTGCCAGCAGTTTATCGGTGGAGGGTAGGGGCTACACCTTC. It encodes CASSLSVEGRGYTF.

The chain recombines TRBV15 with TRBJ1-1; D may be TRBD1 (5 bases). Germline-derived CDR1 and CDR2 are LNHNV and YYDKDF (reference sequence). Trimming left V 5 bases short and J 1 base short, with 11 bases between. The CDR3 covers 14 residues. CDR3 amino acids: CATSARETNTEAFF. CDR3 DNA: TGTGCCACCAGCGCCAGGGAAACGAACACTGAAGCTTTCTTT.

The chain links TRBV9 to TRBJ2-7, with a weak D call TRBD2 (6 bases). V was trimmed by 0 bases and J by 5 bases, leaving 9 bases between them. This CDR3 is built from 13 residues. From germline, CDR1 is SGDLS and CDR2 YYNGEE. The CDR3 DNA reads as TGTGCCAGCAGCGTAGCGGGAGAGGACGAGCAGTACTTC. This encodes CASSVAGEDEQYF.

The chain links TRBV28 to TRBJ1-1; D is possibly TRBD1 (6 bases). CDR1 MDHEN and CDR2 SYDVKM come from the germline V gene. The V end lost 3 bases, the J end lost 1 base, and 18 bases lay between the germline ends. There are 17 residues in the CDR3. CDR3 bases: TGTGCCAGCAGTTTTACAGGGTCGGGGCCGGGGAACACTGAAGCTTTCTTT. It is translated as CASSFTGSGPGNTEAFF.